This T cell receptor beta chain was captured in a study of T-cell memory formation after mild COVID-19. Study information: TCR clusters were mostly donor specific.

As to this clonotype: Its antigen remains unidentified.

Points from the study as a whole: Pre-infection memory already had some responding clones, implying cross-reactive memory joined.

The CDR3 loop spans 12 amino acids. Trimming cost V 5 bases and J 2 bases, with 5 bases left between them. Per germline, CDR1 SGHTA and CDR2 FQGNSA. TCRdb re-called the 5' RACE reads with MiXCR, one entry per CDR3 protein. The table records approximately 260,000 distinct CDR3 sequences, about 16% of them present only once. The clonotype originates from a man between 18 and 29 years old who had mild COVID-19 (a few samples of this study predate the infection). Cell type and time point are not known. This chain links TRBV7-2 with TRBJ2-3; no reliable D call. Sequencing was performed on PBMCs or a T cell subset sorted from them (not recorded which). The CDR3 region is CASSHNTDTQYF. The CDR3 nucleotides are TGTGCCAGCAGCCATAACACAGATACGCAGTATTTT.